There are a few counts of the clone carrying this T cell receptor beta chain. The antigen is unknown. Indicated time point: persistent/refractory GD, antithyroid drugs over 5 years with positive TRAb. PBMC-extracted RNA yielded the TCR library. Staff took about 10 milliliters of peripheral blood and put it into EDTA tubes. The data stem from a study of regulatory T cells in long-lasting Graves disease. General observations from the study: The small sample size may have reduced accuracy. Persistent Graves' disease cases displayed lower TCR diversity than newly diagnosed ones.

Construction of the TCR beta libraries employed iRepertoire HTBI primers in conjunction with Arm-PCR of CDR3 regions. Authors' methods: Analysis of the samples identified under 80 TRBV and roughly 13 TRBJ segments. MiXCR, run by TCRdb on the multiplex PCR reads, gives a single entry per CDR3 protein. The authors' filters were not applied to this entry. Here the sample spans a few hundred thousand distinct CDR3 sequences, approximately 25% being singletons. The sequence was obtained from a woman between 40 and 50 years old with Graves disease. The specimen was peripheral blood mononuclear cells (PBMCs), collected when the disease was refractory, from a patient treated with antithyroid drugs.

CDR3 DNA sequence: TGTGCCAGCAGCGTAGGTACAGGGGATGGCTACACCTTC. This translates into CASSVGTGDGYTF. This chain uses TRBV9 with TRBJ1-2; 7 nucleotides align to TRBD1. The V gene's germline CDR1 is SGDLS and CDR2 YYNGEE. The CDR3 extends over 13 amino acids. V gave up 0 bases and J gave up 6 bases; unmatched junction bases: 2.